Listed here are 7 T cell receptor beta chains from one sample, sequenced in a study of blood T cell repertoires in COVID-19. Sequenced by immunoSEQ multiplex PCR; TCRdb stores in-frame clones only, minus some. This table has a few hundred thousand clones, approximately 86% appearing once. Sequenced sample: PBMCs or T cells enriched from blood (not recorded which). These receptors were collected from a young woman who had been exposed to COVID-19.

The chain is built from TRBV11-2 and TRBJ1-1; 7 nucleotides line up with TRBD1. Germline lookup yields CDR1 SGHAT and CDR2 FQNNGV. This CDR3 has 17 residues. Trimming took 6 bases from V and 3 from J; bases not matched to a gene: 16. The CDR3 sequence: CASSRGVKEGADTEAFF. The CDR3 bases are TGTGCCAGCAGTAGGGGCGTAAAAGAGGGGGCCGACACTGAAGCTTTCTTT.

The V and J genes are TRBV6-6 and TRBJ2-3, with 12 bases lining up with TRBD2. V lost 5 bases and J lost 1; bases outside the gene matches: 4. The CDR3 is made up of 16 amino acids. Per germline, CDR1 MNHNY and CDR2 SVGAGI (reference sequence). The CDR3 nucleotides read TGTGCCAGCAGTCTTCTAGCGGGGGGGGGCACAGATACGCAGTATTTT. As protein: CASSLLAGGGTDTQYF.

This clone was picked up a small number of times. This rearrangement joins TRBV11-2 to TRBJ2-2; D unresolved. This CDR3 comprises 15 residues. Trimming shortened V by 1 base and J by 0 bases, and 6 bases separated the two germline ends. The germline V gene has CDR1 SGHAT and CDR2 FQNNGV. CDR3 bases: TGTGCCAGCAGCTTAGTCCTAACGAACACCGGGGAGCTGTTTTTT. It translates to CASSLVLTNTGELFF.

Comment on this clone: This sample also contains other DNA sequences that code for the same CDR3. CDR3 residues: CASSEARENQPQHF. CDR3 sequence (DNA): TGTGCCAGCAGTGAAGCGAGAGAAAATCAGCCCCAGCATTTT. The chain is built from TRBV2 and TRBJ1-5; D is uncertain. The V end was cut by 0 bases, the J end by 4 bases, with 7 bases between. The CDR3 length is 14 residues. From germline, CDR1 is SNHLY and CDR2 FYNNEI.

The chain links TRBV6-5 to TRBJ1-3; the D is unclear. CDR1 MNHEY and CDR2 SVGAGI come from the germline V gene. The CDR3 consists of 14 residues. V was shortened by 0 bases and J by 4 bases, with 7 bases between the two germline ends. This CDR3 reads CASSYSNSGNTIYF. The DNA of the CDR3 is TGTGCCAGCAGTTACTCGAACTCCGGAAACACCATATATTTT.

The chain links TRBV9 to TRBJ1-2; perhaps TRBD1 as D (6 bases). Germline values: CDR1 SGDLS, CDR2 YYNGEE. Trimming removed 3 bases from V and 7 bases from J, with 7 bases in between. This CDR3 comprises 11 residues. The CDR3 DNA is TGTGCCAGCAGCGACAGGGCTGGCTACACCTTC. Amino acids: CASSDRAGYTF.

The gene calls are TRBV28 and TRBJ2-7; D unclear. CDR3 length equals 14 residues. Trimming removed 5 bases from V and 2 bases from J, with 13 bases in between. Germline loops: CDR1 MDHEN, CDR2 SYDVKM. The CDR3 is CASSLVGNAYEQYF. The CDR3 DNA reads TGTGCCAGCAGTCTCGTCGGTAATGCCTACGAGCAGTACTTC.